The 5 T cell receptor beta chains below all came from one sample that was sequenced in a study of T-cell reconstitution after alpha-beta-depleted transplantation in children. Preparation of the TCRbeta library involved a method that used unique molecular identifiers. Each CDR3 protein gets one entry after TCRdb re-called the PCR reads with MiXCR. The table shows a few hundred thousand distinct CDR3 sequences, with over 10% occurring only once. Sequenced material: PBMCs, mostly from graft donor cells, taken 360 days after TCRalphabeta/CD19-depleted stem cell transplant. These TCRs come from a male patient younger than 18 who had a stem cell transplant for acute myeloid leukemia, so the T cells may come from the graft donor.

The chain employs TRBV11-2 and TRBJ2-1; 11 nucleotides match TRBD2. The junction had 7 bases not matched to a gene; V was cut back by 1 base and J by 2 bases. The CDR3 loop spans 18 amino acids. Per germline, CDR1 SGHAT and CDR2 FQNNGV. CDR3 protein: CASSLGHGLAGPYNEQFF. The CDR3 DNA is TGTGCCAGCAGCTTAGGTCACGGACTAGCGGGTCCCTACAATGAGCAGTTCTTC. Looking up the rest from reference TRBV11-2 and TRBJ2-1 gives the full variable domain: EAGVAQSPRYKIIEKRQSVAFWCNPISGHATLYWYQQILGQGPKLLIQFQNNGVVDDSQLPKDRFSAERLKGVDSTLKIQPAKLEDSAVYLCASSLGHGLAGPYNEQFFGPGTRLTVL.

The CDR3 DNA reads as TGTGCCAGCAGCGCGGACAGGGAGTCGAATGAAAAACTGTTTTTT. It codes for CASSADRESNEKLFF. This sequence joins TRBV9 and TRBJ1-4, with TRBD1 matching over 8 bases. J lost 5 bases, V lost 3 bases, and 6 bases had no gene match. The germline gives CDR1 SGDLS, CDR2 YYNGEE. The CDR3 runs to 15 residues.

This clonotype was seen only a few times. The chain joins TRBV29-1 to TRBJ2-3; TRBD2 is a possible D gene (6 bases). There are 14 residues in the CDR3. CDR1 and CDR2 from the germline V gene are SQVTM and ANQGSEA. V lost 5 bases and J lost 0, with 12 bases in between. The CDR3 sequence: CSVYGEASTDTQYF. In nucleotides, the CDR3 is TGCAGCGTTTACGGGGAGGCTAGCACAGATACGCAGTATTTT.

This clonotype was seen at least ten times. CDR3: CASSLEAGGRYEQYF. The DNA of the CDR3 is TGTGCCAGCAGCTTAGAAGCGGGAGGCCGCTACGAGCAGTACTTC. The chain combines TRBV11-2 with TRBJ2-7; TRBD2 matches at 9 bases. Trimming took 0 bases from V and 3 from J; bases not matched to a gene: 3. The CDR3 is 15 amino acids. Germline CDR1 is SGHAT and CDR2 is FQNNGV.

The rearrangement uses TRBV7-2 and TRBJ1-2, with D unresolved. Germline loops: CDR1 SGHTA, CDR2 FQGNSA. V lost 1 base and J lost 7, with 13 bases in between. This CDR3 has 14 residues. CDR3 in amino acids: CASSLVQKDSGYTF. The CDR3 bases are TGTGCCAGCAGCTTAGTCCAGAAGGATAGTGGCTACACCTTC.